This TCR beta chain was sequenced during a study of blood T cells in healthy people across ages (dated by TCRdb to the mid-2010s). For the wider study: In model experiments, template switching captured about one uniquely barcoded TCR beta cDNA molecule for every two T cells. The study measured age-related changes in TCR beta repertoire diversity using deep sequencing normalized with unique cDNA molecular identifiers. The donors were divided into four age groups: young (average about 15 years), middle-aged (around 41), aged (about 60) and long-lived (roughly 82). Donors of different ages were randomly distributed across sequencing lanes to avoid experimental bias. Two additional independent replicas of 1 million unique cDNA reads from the same blood draw were analyzed for two donors (one aged 18 to 30 and one aged 80 or older).

Deletion took 1 base off V and 6 bases off J, with a span of 10 bases between the germline ends. The CDR3 covers 15 residues, taking in both the cysteine and the phenylalanine. Just the 45-base CDR3 DNA is kept, in frame starting at base 1. In the germline V gene, CDR1 corresponds to SNHLY and CDR2 to FYNNEI. The full study reports these points: There was a strong correlation between observed TCR beta diversity and the percentage of naive T cells measured by flow cytometry. Donor CMV infection status was unknown, potentially confounding age-related changes in expanded clonotypes. Conclusive comparison of naive and antigen-experienced compartments was prevented by the profiling of bulk unsorted PBMCs. Observed TCR beta diversity per million T cells fell roughly linearly with age, and a significant reduction was already apparent by age about 43. The long-lived group showed more naive CD4+ T cells, fewer expanded clones and increased TCR diversity than the aged group, suggesting age selection. Estimates of total diversity based on one million sequenced T cells were considered lower bounds and underestimates.

The approximately 40 donors, aged roughly 6 to 90 years, were systemically healthy Caucasian individuals from Russia. Each donor gave 8 to 10 milliliters of peripheral blood, drawn into EDTA-treated Vacutainer tubes. Ficoll-Paque density-gradient centrifugation was used to isolate PBMCs, with at least 6.5 million per sample. Total RNA, at least 6 micrograms per sample, was extracted from PBMCs with Trizol reagent. The percentages of naive CD45RAhigh/CD27high T cells were determined by flow cytometry on a PBMC aliquot from every donor. A remark on this clonotype: No antigen is known for it. Base-call qualities are not available, and no considerably larger clone is one nucleotide away.

To prepare the library, 5' RACE was applied. Sequenced using an Illumina HiSeq 2500. The second PCR ran for roughly 7 to 12 cycles and used a J-beta primer mix along with a sample-barcoded 5' primer. Each TCR beta cDNA molecule received a unique molecular identifier from a template-switch 5' adaptor carrying 12 random nucleotides. At least 2.5 million CDR3-containing paired-end reads were obtained from each sample. All of the RNA was converted into first-strand cDNA using the Mint cDNA synthesis kit, with a TRBC-specific oligonucleotide serving as the primer. All cDNA was treated with uracil-DNA glycosylase and then went through a first 18-cycle PCR with the universal primers M1SS and BC2_uni_R. On the study's bioinformatics: For normalization, 1 million high-quality reads, each with a distinct molecular identifier, were randomly selected from each sample. Reads with shared molecular identifiers were discarded instead of being binned into consensus sequences. CDR3 identification, clonotype clustering and error correction used MiTCR with a Q25 quality threshold and the strictest error-elimination algorithm. A nonparametric unseen species model with Euler transformation was used to estimate lower-bound total TCR beta diversity. TCRdb reran the public reads through fastp at Q25 and MiXCR, keeping productive beta chains. Identical CDR3 protein sequences are pooled into one entry, listed with their most common genes and DNA. None of the V and J calls come from the authors' own analysis; TCRdb made them. Here the sample has 1.5 million to 2 million distinct CDR3 sequences; approximately 28% occur a single time. Jointly, the top ten make up approximately 7.7% of the sample.

Sequencing used blood. The chain joins TRBV2 to TRBJ1-6; there is no confident call for the D gene. The TCR comes from a young woman in good health. This receptor carries the CDR3 CASSEVQVVNSPLHF. The nucleotides read TGTGCCAGCAGTGAAGTACAAGTAGTTAATTCACCCCTCCACTTT.